A selection of T cell receptor beta chains follows, all from one sample in a study of blood T cell repertoires in COVID-19. Data came from immunoSEQ multiplex PCR; TCRdb stores just in-frame clones and leaves some out. The table records 90,000 to 130,000 clones, over 70% of them present only once. The sequencing sample was made of peripheral blood. The receptors shown here come from a woman aged 65 to 85 with acute or convalescent COVID-19. Each CDR3 is given with its conserved first and last residue. The order of the fields is clone size, D gene, J gene, V gene, CDR3 DNA, CDR3 protein. The D gene is left open where the match is weak. Clone size is stated in some rows and not others, as once, few, many or a class when expanded.

>.|.|TRBJ2-1|TRBV18
TGTGCCAGCTCACCTATGCGGGACAGAAATAATGAGCAGTTCTTC
CASSPMRDRNNEQFF
>few|.|TRBJ1-1|TRBV14
TGTGCCAGCAGCCTGGGGCTGGGAACTGAAGCTTTCTTT
CASSLGLGTEAFF
>.|TRBD1|TRBJ2-7|TRBV6-5
TGTGCCAGCAGGCCCCAGGGGGCGCTGGCCGAGCAGTACTTC
CASRPQGALAEQYF
>.|TRBD1|TRBJ1-1|TRBV28
TGTGCCAGCAGCTGGCCAGGGGGAAGGAACACTGAAGCTTTCTTT
CASSWPGGRNTEAFF
>few|TRBD1|TRBJ1-1|TRBV25-1
TGTGCCAGCAGACCGACAGGGGGGGGCACTGAAGCTTTCTTT
CASRPTGGGTEAFF
>.|.|TRBJ1-5|TRBV6-2/TRBV6-3
TGTGCCAGCAGTTACTCGAACCTGGGGCGTCAGCCCCAGCATTTT
CASSYSNLGRQPQHF
>.|TRBD2|TRBJ2-1|TRBV19
TGTGCCAGTAGTATAGCTAGCGGTTCCTACAATGAGCAGTTCTTC
CASSIASGSYNEQFF
>.|.|TRBJ2-2|TRBV12-5
TGTGCTAGTGGTTTAGCCCTAGCGAGCACCGGGGAGCTGTTTTTT
CASGLALASTGELFF
>.|TRBD2|TRBJ2-3|TRBV10-3
TGTGCCATCAGTGAGGGGACTAGGGGGGATACGCAGTATTTT
CAISEGTRGDTQYF
>.|TRBD1|TRBJ1-2|TRBV7-2
TGTGCCAGCAACCCGGACAGGGGTATTTGGGGCTACACCTTC
CASNPDRGIWGYTF
>few|.|TRBJ2-2|TRBV19
TGTGCCAGTAGTATAGGGGCACCCCCATGGGACACCGGGGAGCTGTTTTTT
CASSIGAPPWDTGELFF
>.|.|TRBJ2-2|TRBV7-3
TGTGCCAGCAGCTTTACAAACACCGGGGAGCTGTTTTTT
CASSFTNTGELFF
>.|TRBD2|TRBJ2-1|TRBV19
TGTGCCAGTAGTGCCTACCTACTCGCGGGGGGCCCCCACAATGAGCAGTTCTTC
CASSAYLLAGGPHNEQFF
>.|TRBD1|TRBJ2-7|TRBV19
TGTGCCAGTAGCCCGGACAGGGGAGGAGGCGAGCAGTACTTC
CASSPDRGGGEQYF
>.|.|TRBJ2-6|TRBV4-1
TGCGCCAGCAGCCAGGAGGGAGACAGTCGCCTCTCTGGGGCCAACGTCCTGACTTTC
CASSQEGDSRLSGANVLTF
>.|.|TRBJ1-2|TRBV9
TGTGCCACCTCACCAGCAGGGTCGAGTCGCTACACCTTC
CATSPAGSSRYTF
>once|.|TRBJ2-3|TRBV12-1
TGTGCCAGCAGCTTTGCCGGTCGGGAGAGGGGGGGCGGCGATACGCAGTATTTT
CASSFAGRERGGGDTQYF
>.|TRBD2|TRBJ2-1|TRBV6-6
TGTGCCAGCAGTTACTCGGGGGGAGGGGAGCAGTTCTTC
CASSYSGGGEQFF
>once|TRBD2|TRBJ2-2|TRBV4-2
TGTGCCAGCAGCCAATCGCCTAGCGGGGGGAACACCGGGGAGCTGTTTTTT
CASSQSPSGGNTGELFF
>.|.|TRBJ2-1|TRBV19
TGTGCCAGTAATGAGGCAGGGGCTTTTCATGAGCAGTTCTTC
CASNEAGAFHEQFF
>.|.|TRBJ2-7|TRBV28
TGTGCCAGCAGTTTAGGCCCTCGGGACTACGAGCAGTACTTC
CASSLGPRDYEQYF
>once|.|TRBJ2-3|TRBV6-5
TGTGCCAGCAGTTTCGACCTAGGAGATACGCAGTATTTT
CASSFDLGDTQYF
>once|.|TRBJ2-2|TRBV18
TGTGCCAGCTCACAAGCGGTGCTGGGGAACACCGGGGAGCTGTTTTTT
CASSQAVLGNTGELFF
>.|TRBD2|TRBJ2-1|TRBV5-1
TGCGCCAGCAGCTTCATTAGCGGGAGGCTGAATGAGCAGTTCTTC
CASSFISGRLNEQFF
>.|.|TRBJ2-1|TRBV10-1
TGCGCCAGCAGTGACGGCGGTGGCGGGGATGAGCAGTTCTTC
CASSDGGGGDEQFF
>.|TRBD1|TRBJ2-5|TRBV5-1
TGCGCCAGCAGTTTACAGGGGGCTCTGGAAGAGACCCAGTACTTC
CASSLQGALEETQYF
>.|TRBD1|TRBJ2-7|TRBV29-1
TGCAGCGTTGAGAAGGGGGCGAACTACGAGCAGTACTTC
CSVEKGANYEQYF
>once|TRBD1|TRBJ2-1|TRBV19
TGTGCCAGTAGTATTATGGGGACAGGGTTTGACAATGAGCAGTTCTTC
CASSIMGTGFDNEQFF
>.|.|TRBJ2-3|TRBV2
TGTGCCAGCAGAGGTACTACTCCACGTTTT
CASRGTTPRF
>.|TRBD1|TRBJ1-3|TRBV9
TGTGCCAGCAGCGTAGGGACAGGGGAGGGAAACACCATATATTTT
CASSVGTGEGNTIYF
>.|TRBD1|TRBJ1-5|TRBV15
TGTGCCACCAGCTTGGGGACAGGCGCCAATCAGCCCCAGCATTTT
CATSLGTGANQPQHF
>.|TRBD1|TRBJ1-3|TRBV19
TGTGCCAGTACCAACAGGGGATCCGGAAACACCATATATTTT
CASTNRGSGNTIYF
>.|.|TRBJ1-2|TRBV7-2
TGTGCCAGCAGCGCCTTCGGGTCTAACTATGGCTACACCTTC
CASSAFGSNYGYTF
>.|TRBD2|TRBJ2-1|TRBV15
TGTGCCACCAGCAGTGAGGGACTAGCGGGAGATTATGAGCAGTTCTTC
CATSSEGLAGDYEQFF
>.|.|TRBJ2-5|TRBV12-5
TGTGCTAGTGGCCCACTAGCAGCAGAGACCCAGTACTTC
CASGPLAAETQYF
>.|TRBD2|TRBJ2-7|TRBV6-5
TGTGCCAGCAGCGGGGGGGAGCAGTACTTC
CASSGGEQYF
>.|TRBD1|TRBJ2-5|TRBV6-5
TGTGCCAGCAGTCCGACAGGGTTGGGAGAGACCCAGTACTTC
CASSPTGLGETQYF
>.|.|TRBJ1-2|TRBV6-1
TGTGCCAGCAGTGAATTCAGGGGAACTGGCTACACCTTC
CASSEFRGTGYTF
>.|.|TRBJ2-1|TRBV6-5
TGTGCCAGCAGTTACTCGCAGGATACTGACAATGAGCAGTTCTTC
CASSYSQDTDNEQFF
>once|TRBD1|TRBJ1-5|TRBV19
TGTGCCAGTGCGACAGGGGGCATAGGTCAGCCCCAGCATTTT
CASATGGIGQPQHF